This T cell receptor (beta chain) is drawn from a study of T cell responses to AZD1222 COVID-19 vaccine. Generated by immunoSEQ multiplex PCR, the TCRdb table keeps only in-frame clones and is missing some. The data show more than 25,000 clones, about 89% seen once. This CDR3 has 14 amino acids. CDR1 and CDR2 (germline): MNHNS, SASEGT. V lost 2 bases, J lost 7 bases, and 7 bases stayed unmatched. For this clone: The antigen remains unidentified.

General observations from the study: Mostly white British, mostly female donors; authors suggested clonal diversity may be underestimated. At baseline, just 5 or 6 AZD1222 recipients tested seropositive. Vaccine-related CD4 TCRs covered spike, predominating at 160-218 and 743-854.

This TCR was sampled from an adult in good health. Source: peripheral blood, taken on day 0 of AZD1222 vaccination. This chain links TRBV6-1 with TRBJ1-2; 7 nucleotides match TRBD1. CDR3 region: CASSEPTGLGGYTF. In DNA, the CDR3 is TGTGCCAGCAGTGAACCGACAGGGCTCGGTGGCTACACCTTC.